This TCR beta chain was obtained from a study of beta chain features in type 1 diabetes. Study information: In all, approximately 110 million sorted cells from all samples were analyzed. Study results and caveats: Type 1 diabetes patients showed fewer insertions and more deletions at VDJ junctions. Across all four CD4+ subsets, people with type 1 diabetes showed modestly shorter TCRB CDR3s.

Every donor provided one heparinised blood draw, which averaged roughly 120 mL. Naive, central memory, regulatory and stem cell-like memory cells within the CD4+ compartment were sorted using CD45RO/CCR7/CD25/CD127/CD95/CD27. The CDR3 has 14 residues. J gave up 2 bases and V 6 bases, and 5 bases lay outside the gene matches. CDR1 and CDR2 (germline): GTSNPN, SVGIG (reference sequence). Expressed TCRB transcripts were sequenced because the isolated RNA had all been reverse transcribed beforehand. Generated by immunoSEQ multiplex PCR, the TCRdb table keeps only in-frame clones and is missing some. The table shows 120,000 or so clones, with 15% to 20% occurring only once. This clone has only a few counts. Its antigen is unknown.

The clonotype comes from a man aged 18 to 29 with type 1 diabetes. The specimen was central memory CD4+ T cells from blood. V is TRBV30 and J is TRBJ2-1, with 9 bases matching TRBD1. The CDR3 region is CACPRDRAYNEQFF. As DNA, the CDR3 is TGTGCCTGCCCCCGGGACAGGGCCTACAATGAGCAGTTCTTC. Together with reference TRBV30 and TRBJ2-1, the CDR3 gives the full variable domain: SQTIHQWPATLVQPVGSPLSLECTVEGTSNPNLYWYRQAAGRGLQLLFYSVGIGQISSEVPQNLSASRPQDRQFILSSKKLLLSDSGFYLCACPRDRAYNEQFFGPGTRLTVL.